These 13 T cell receptor beta chains were all obtained from the same sample, sequenced in a study of T cells in Graves' hyperthyroidism and ophthalmopathy (dated by TCRdb to about 2019). Library method: multiplex PCR. Sequencer: Illumina HiSeq 2000. Amplification of TCR beta CDR3 regions was carried out from RNA transcripts. The TCR CDR3 was subjected to a first round of RT-PCR using the HTBI primer set and the Qiagen OneStep RT-PCR kit. TCRdb's own reprocessing of the public reads used fastp at Q25 and MiXCR and kept productive beta chains. Every CDR3 protein is listed once, alongside the most common genes and DNA of its rows. The sample table holds approximately 410,000 distinct CDR3 sequences, of which roughly 13% were seen once. About 5% of the sample is held by the ten biggest clonotypes. Sequencing was carried out using blood. Source of these receptors: a woman under 30 with Graves' hyperthyroidism.

The rearrangement links TRBV29-1 to TRBJ2-7; D gene unclear. The germline V gene encodes CDR1 SQVTM and CDR2 ANQGSEA. The V end was cut by 4 bases, the J end by 6 bases, with 16 bases between. This CDR3 has 13 residues. CDR3 sequence reads: CSVARTPASEQYF. In DNA form, the CDR3 reads TGCAGCGTTGCTAGGACCCCCGCAAGCGAGCAGTACTTC.

Details on this clonotype: A read error is possible here, since a much larger clone lies one base away. J is TRBJ2-3 and V is TRBV3-1; D gene uncertain. The germline CDR1 and CDR2 sequences are LGHDT and YNNKEL (reference sequence). The CDR3 contains 14 residues. The CDR3 DNA follows: TGTGCCAGCACCCAACCCGCTAGATCTTCTACGCAGTATTTT. Translated: CASTQPARSSTQYF.

This clonotype was seen repeatedly, ten times or more. The chain has TRBV7-2 and TRBJ2-5, with D perhaps being TRBD1 or TRBD2 (5 bases each). Trimming left V 2 bases short and J 5 bases short, with 12 bases between. This CDR3 is built from 14 residues. CDR1 is SGHTA and CDR2 is FQGNSA in the germline V gene. The DNA for the CDR3 is TGTGCCAGCAGCTTAAACCAGGGCGGGGAGACCCAGTACTTC. Amino acids: CASSLNQGGETQYF.

This clonotype showed up many times. The J gene is TRBJ1-2, the V gene TRBV2; possible D gene TRBD1, 6 bases. Germline CDR1 is SNHLY and CDR2 is FYNNEI. V gave up 3 bases and J gave up 6 bases, with 14 bases separating them. This CDR3 is 14 amino acids long. The CDR3 nucleotides are TGTGCCAGCAGTGAGTTGGGGACATCTGATGGCTACACCTTC. This sequence encodes CASSELGTSDGYTF.

A word on this clonotype: This could be a read error, since a much larger clone is one nucleotide away. V usage is TRBV20-1 and J usage is TRBJ2-7, with D maybe TRBD2 (6 bases). The CDR3 spans 14 residues. Trimming stripped 7 bases from V and 6 bases from J, with 22 bases between. Germline V lookup: CDR1 DFQATT, CDR2 SNEGSKA (reference sequence). CDR3 in DNA: TGCAGTGTCCTTAGCCGGAGGGTCGAGGGCGAGCAGTACTTC. Its translation is CSVLSRRVEGEQYF.

This clonotype was seen repeatedly, ten times or more. DNA of the CDR3: TGTGCCACCAGCAGAGATTTGGACAGTTCTTACAATGAGCAGTTCTTC. It translates to CATSRDLDSSYNEQFF. V usage is TRBV15 and J usage is TRBJ2-1; TRBD1 is a possible D gene (6 bases). Germline CDR1 reads LNHNV; CDR2 reads YYDKDF (reference sequence). The CDR3 has 16 residues. V dropped 0 bases and J dropped 4 bases, with 13 bases sitting between them.

V is TRBV7-9 and J is TRBJ2-7, with TRBD2 matching 12 bases. This CDR3 contains 17 residues. The junction had 8 bases not matched to a gene; V was cut back by 1 base and J by 4 bases. The V gene's germline CDR1 is SEHNR and CDR2 FQNEAQ (reference sequence). The CDR3 protein is CASSLGLAGGPRYEQYF. CDR3 DNA: TGTGCCAGCAGCTTAGGGCTAGCGGGAGGGCCGAGGTACGAGCAGTACTTC.

This clonotype came up many times. The rearrangement links TRBV12-3 or TRBV12-4 to TRBJ1-4; D is unclear. Trimming took 7 bases from V and 3 from J, leaving 15 bases between them. The CDR3 is made up of 15 amino acids. The CDR3 protein is CASTLRSGANEKLFF. In DNA form, the CDR3 reads TGTGCCAGCACCCTTAGATCTGGGGCTAATGAAAAACTGTTTTTT.

Comment on this clonotype: A much larger clone differs by one base, so this may be a read error. The chain uses TRBV18 and TRBJ1-1; 7 positions agree with TRBD1. The V gene's germline CDR1 is KGHSH and CDR2 LQKENI. The CDR3 spans 12 residues. J lost 12 bases, V lost 6 bases, and 10 bases had no gene match. CDR3 sequence reads: CASSRQGGFPFF. The CDR3 coding sequence is TGTGCCAGCTCCCGACAGGGCGGTTTCCCTTTCTTT. Variable domain in full (rest from reference TRBV18 and TRBJ1-1): NAGVMQNPRHLVRRRGQEARLRCSPMKGHSHVYWYRQLPEEGLKFMVYLQKENIIDESGMPKERFSAEFPKEGPSILRIQQVVRGDSAAYFCASSRQGGFPFFGQGTRLTVV.

This clonotype was counted ten times or more. The J gene is TRBJ1-4, the V gene TRBV7-9; the D is unclear. The CDR3 is made up of 14 amino acids. The V and J ends lost 0 bases and 7 bases respectively, with 9 bases between them. Germline loops: CDR1 SEHNR, CDR2 FQNEAQ (reference sequence). This chain's CDR3 is CASSLASYGEKLFF. Written as DNA, the CDR3 is TGTGCCAGCAGCTTAGCGTCTTACGGTGAAAAACTGTTTTTT.

The chain employs TRBV20-1 and TRBJ2-7, with TRBD2 matching 10 bases. The CDR3 spans 13 residues. Looked up from germline, CDR1 is DFQATT and CDR2 is SNEGSKA (reference sequence). V trimming: 5 bases; J trimming: 6 bases; junction bases outside the gene matches: 7. CDR3 coding DNA: TGCAGTGCTCGCCTAGCGGGAGTGGGCGAGCAGTACTTC. Its protein product is CSARLAGVGEQYF.

This clonotype was seen at least ten times. V and J are TRBV19 and TRBJ1-1; TRBD1 might be the D (5 bases). Germline V gene sequence: CDR1 LNHDA, CDR2 SQIVND (reference sequence). Trimming cost V 8 bases and J 4 bases, with 11 bases left between them. This CDR3 has 12 amino acids. The CDR3 is CASSRDGTEAFF. The DNA for the CDR3 is TGTGCCAGTTCCAGGGACGGCACTGAAGCTTTCTTT.

This clonotype was seen repeatedly, ten times or more. The chain has TRBV2 and TRBJ2-5, with 13 bases matching TRBD2. Looked up from germline, CDR1 is SNHLY and CDR2 is FYNNEI. V shed 6 bases, J shed 7 bases, and the junction held 8 bases outside the gene matches. The CDR3 spans 15 residues. In DNA form, the CDR3 reads TGTGCCAGCAGGATGGGGACTAGCGGGATCGGGACCCAGTACTTC. Protein: CASRMGTSGIGTQYF.